This T cell receptor (beta chain) was obtained from a study of shared clonotypes between healthy human individuals. Looking at the study overall: Samples came from a couple of female and three male donors aged 18 to 49. Each donor contributed plates that comprised three CD4 naive, three CD4 memory, two CD8 naive and one CD8 memory.

Remarks on this clone: Its antigen remains unknown.

The authors ran the assay at deep level. Here immunoSEQ multiplex PCR was the method, and the copy in TCRdb shows in-frame clones only, minus some. The sample shows some 1,100,000 clones, about 84% of them seen only once. General observations from the study: Generation probability values for non-shared clonotypes were lower than those for clonotypes shared by all four donors.

The CDR3 runs 14 residues. The germline V gene encodes CDR1 MDHEN and CDR2 SYDVKM. Trimming at V came to 3 bases and at J to 2 bases, leaving 3 bases not matched to a gene. The gene calls are TRBV28 and TRBJ1-1; 7 bases fit TRBD1. The origin of this receptor is a man aged 18 to 35 in good health. Some clones in this sample may be carry-over from other donors' samples. The sample taken for sequencing was memory CD4+ T cells from PBMCs. The subset denotes: CD45RA-negative fraction. The CDR3 coding sequence is TGTGCCAGCAGTTTGGCAGGGGGAAACACTGAAGCTTTCTTT. It encodes CASSLAGGNTEAFF.